Shown below are 32 T cell receptor beta chains from a single sample sequenced in a study of vaccination effects on CD4 cells after COVID-19. Viral peptide pool expansion of antigen-specific CD4+ T cells preceded sequencing in the ViraFEST assay. Culturing for around 10 days preceded CD4+ T cell isolation. The infection with SARS-CoV-2 (confirmed by PCR) occurred in this person between March and December 2020. All participants had two doses of either the BNT162b2 or mRNA-1273 vaccine. No antigen has been assigned to these receptors. Profiled with immunoSEQ multiplex PCR; TCRdb holds only in-frame clones, not every one. This table holds 14,000 or so clones, around 81% found once. Here the sequenced sample was CD4+ T cells from PBMCs cultured with SARS-CoV-2 spike peptides, taken after COVID-19 vaccination. These receptors were collected from a human donor who had a prior SARS-CoV-2 infection.

The chain joins TRBV19 to TRBJ1-3; unclear D gene. Germline loops: CDR1 LNHDA, CDR2 SQIVND (reference sequence). V dropped 3 bases and J dropped 4 bases, with 13 bases sitting between them. CDR3 length: 15 residues. In DNA form, the CDR3 reads TGTGCCAGTAGTATGGGGAGGGCCAACGGAAACACCATATATTTT. Protein sequence: CASSMGRANGNTIYF.

V usage is TRBV5-5 and J usage is TRBJ1-1, with D possibly TRBD1 on 5 matching bases. Germline V lookup: CDR1 SGHKS, CDR2 YYEKEE (reference sequence). The CDR3 contains 15 residues. Trimming removed 4 bases from V and 0 bases from J, with 13 bases in between. For the CDR3, the DNA is TGTGCCAGCAGCACGACCGGGACGATGAACACTGAAGCTTTCTTT. It encodes CASSTTGTMNTEAFF. Full variable domain (remainder filled in from reference TRBV5-5 and TRBJ1-1): DAGVTQSPTHLIKTRGQQVTLRCSPISGHKSVSWYQQVLGQGPQFIFQYYEKEERGRGNFPDRFSARQFPNYSSELNVNALLLGDSALYLCASSTTGTMNTEAFFGQGTRLTVV.

V usage is TRBV7-9 and J usage is TRBJ2-5; tentatively, D is TRBD2 (6 bases). This CDR3 is 12 amino acids long. Deletions cut 5 bases from V and 5 bases from J, with 9 bases between. Germline-derived CDR1 and CDR2 are SEHNR and FQNEAQ (reference sequence). For the CDR3, the DNA is TGTGCCAGCAGCCCCCGGGGGGAGACCCAGTACTTC. The encoded protein is CASSPRGETQYF. Combining the CDR3 with reference TRBV7-9 and TRBJ2-5 gives the whole variable domain DTGVSQNPRHKITKRGQNVTFRCDPISEHNRLYWYRQTLGQGPEFLTYFQNEAQLEKSRLLSDRFSAERPKGSFSTLEIQRTEQGDSAMYLCASSPRGETQYFGPGTRLLVL.

The J gene is TRBJ1-2, the V gene TRBV6-6, with 8 bases that match TRBD1. With V trimmed by 2 bases and J by 8 bases, 4 bases remained unmatched. The CDR3 totals 13 residues. Germline lookup yields CDR1 MNHNY and CDR2 SVGAGI (reference sequence). CDR3 region: CASSYGQGRGYTF. The DNA for the CDR3 is TGTGCCAGCAGTTACGGACAGGGAAGAGGCTACACCTTC.

J is TRBJ1-1 and V is TRBV12-5; TRBD1 matches at 7 bases. CDR3 length: 17 residues. V shed 5 bases, J shed 0 bases, and the junction held 12 bases outside the gene matches. Germline CDR1 LGHNT, CDR2 FRNRAP. Here the CDR3 DNA reads TGTGCTAGTGGTCCAATACAACCGGGACAGCTGAACACTGAAGCTTTCTTT. This sequence encodes CASGPIQPGQLNTEAFF.

The gene calls are TRBV19 and TRBJ1-6, with TRBD1 as a possible D gene (6 bases). V was cut by 4 bases and J by 8 bases, with 12 bases left in between. Germline CDR1 is LNHDA and CDR2 is SQIVND (reference sequence). The CDR3 sequence is 14 residues long. DNA of the CDR3: TGTGCCAGTAGTAGGCAGGGGCTTGATTCACCCCTCCACTTT. Translated, it gives CASSRQGLDSPLHF.

This clone has just one count. The chain joins TRBV14 to TRBJ2-7; TRBD1 agrees at 8 bases. The V gene's germline CDR1 is SGHDN and CDR2 FVKESK. The CDR3 has 14 residues. V lost 0 bases, J lost 12 bases, and 10 bases stayed unmatched. DNA for the CDR3: TGTGCCAGCAGCCAAGATTGGCCAGGGGGCCTACTGTACTTC. This sequence encodes CASSQDWPGGLLYF. Based on the CDR3 plus reference TRBV14 and TRBJ2-7, the full variable domain is EAGVTQFPSHSVIEKGQTVTLRCDPISGHDNLYWYRRVMGKEIKFLLHFVKESKQDESGMPNNRFLAERTGGTYSTLKVQPAELEDSGVYFCASSQDWPGGLLYFGPGTRLTVT.

The J gene is TRBJ2-1, the V gene TRBV18, with TRBD2 matching 14 bases. The CDR3 has 16 residues. The germline CDR1 and CDR2 sequences are KGHSH and LQKENI. Unmatched junction bases numbered 6, after V lost 3 bases and J lost 8 bases. CDR3 bases: TGTGCCAGCTCACCGACTAGCGGGAGGGCCTGGGATGAGCAGTTCTTC. Translating it yields CASSPTSGRAWDEQFF.

This clone occurred once. The genes are TRBV5-6 and TRBJ1-2, with D perhaps matching TRBD1 (5 bases). Trimming shortened V by 3 bases and J by 1 base, and 19 bases separated the two germline ends. CDR3 length equals 17 residues. Germline CDR1 and CDR2: SGHDT and YYEEEE. Here the CDR3 reads CASSSLGDRDHNYGYTF. CDR3 bases: TGTGCCAGCAGCTCCCTAGGGGACCGGGATCATAACTATGGCTACACCTTC.

The V gene is TRBV7-2, the J gene TRBJ2-1; TRBD1 or TRBD2 may be the D gene (5 bases each). Trimming shortened V by 4 bases and J by 3 bases, and 13 bases separated the two germline ends. Germline values: CDR1 SGHTA, CDR2 FQGNSA. The CDR3 runs 15 residues. The CDR3 DNA reads TGTGCCAGCAGCTCGAACCGGGACCTCTACAATGAGCAGTTCTTC. This gives the protein CASSSNRDLYNEQFF.

The chain couples TRBV19 to TRBJ2-7, with 13 nucleotides matching TRBD2. This CDR3 contains 15 residues. Germline V gene lookup returns CDR1 LNHDA and CDR2 SQIVND (reference sequence). With V trimmed by 5 bases and J by 3 bases, 4 bases remained unmatched. The CDR3 spells CASSPWTSGGYEQYF. DNA for the CDR3: TGTGCCAGTAGTCCTTGGACTAGCGGGGGCTACGAGCAGTACTTC.

The rearrangement joins TRBV5-5 to TRBJ1-5, with D tentatively TRBD1 (5 bases). V lost 4 bases to trimming and J lost 4 bases, with 12 bases between them. Per germline, CDR1 SGHKS and CDR2 YYEKEE (reference sequence). The CDR3 is 14 amino acids. CDR3 in DNA: TGTGCCAGCAGCCTCTGGGGGGGTAATCAGCCCCAGCATTTT. It yields the protein CASSLWGGNQPQHF.

The chain links TRBV6-5 to TRBJ1-2; no definite D call. This CDR3 has 15 amino acids. V dropped 0 bases and J dropped 5 bases, with 13 bases sitting between them. Germline-derived CDR1 and CDR2 are MNHEY and SVGAGI. The CDR3 bases are TGTGCCAGCAGTTACTCGACCAAATACGGTTATGGCTACACCTTC. The encoded protein is CASSYSTKYGYGYTF.

V gene TRBV7-9 combines with J gene TRBJ1-2; possible D gene TRBD1, 5 bases. The germline V gene encodes CDR1 SEHNR and CDR2 FQNEAQ (reference sequence). Trimming took off 0 bases at V and 7 bases at J, with 9 bases between the two ends. The CDR3 contains 13 residues. CDR3 protein: CASSLAEGTGYTF. In DNA form, the CDR3 reads TGTGCCAGCAGCTTAGCGGAAGGGACTGGCTACACCTTC.

This sequence joins TRBV4-3 and TRBJ1-6; 10 bases are shared with TRBD1. The CDR3 runs to 15 residues. Germline CDR1 reads LGHNA; CDR2 reads YSLEER. V lost 1 base and J lost 8; bases outside the gene matches: 2. The CDR3 coding sequence is TGCGCCAGCAGCCAAGGCGGGACAGGGGATTCACCCCTCCACTTT. Amino acid sequence: CASSQGGTGDSPLHF.

The chain recombines TRBV28 with TRBJ1-2; D might be TRBD1 (6 bases). There are 12 residues in the CDR3. Germline V gene data show CDR1 as MDHEN and CDR2 as SYDVKM. The V end was cut by 6 bases, the J end by 4 bases, with 9 bases between. The CDR3 here is CASRLQGYGYTF. CDR3 nucleotides: TGTGCCAGCAGACTACAGGGCTATGGCTACACCTTC.

The chain combines TRBV6-1 with TRBJ1-1; D ambiguous. Trimming removed 1 base at V and 6 bases at J, with 15 bases between. Germline V lookup: CDR1 MNHNS, CDR2 SASEGT. The CDR3 covers 15 residues. The DNA of the CDR3 is TGTGCCAGCAGTGAAGGGGCAGCGTACCCCTCTGAAGCTTTCTTT. It specifies CASSEGAAYPSEAFF.

The genes are TRBV5-1 and TRBJ1-4; D ambiguous. The ends were cut back, 0 bases at V and 3 bases at J, with 15 bases in the middle. Germline lookup yields CDR1 SGHRS and CDR2 YFSETQ. This CDR3 is built from 17 residues. The CDR3 here is CASSLAVGSLANEKLFF. The CDR3 nucleotides are TGCGCCAGCAGCTTGGCGGTCGGAAGTCTTGCTAATGAAAAACTGTTTTTT.

The V and J genes are TRBV30 and TRBJ1-3; D gene uncertain. Germline CDR1 and CDR2: GTSNPN and SVGIG (reference sequence). The CDR3 runs 13 residues. The V and J ends lost 1 base and 0 bases respectively, with 4 bases between them. The CDR3 loop is CAWSGVSGNTIYF. In nucleotides, the CDR3 is TGTGCCTGGAGTGGGGTCTCTGGAAACACCATATATTTT.

The rearrangement uses TRBV7-2 and TRBJ2-7; D remains ambiguous. The CDR3 contains 15 residues. Trimming left V 5 bases short and J 1 base short, with 15 bases between. Germline V gene lookup returns CDR1 SGHTA and CDR2 FQGNSA. The CDR3 loop reads CASSPFGVGSYEQYF. In DNA form, the CDR3 reads TGTGCCAGCAGCCCGTTTGGGGTAGGTTCCTACGAGCAGTACTTC.

The J gene is TRBJ1-5, the V gene TRBV19, with unresolved D. V was cut by 5 bases and J by 2 bases, with 10 bases left in between. Per the germline V gene, CDR1 is LNHDA and CDR2 is SQIVND (reference sequence). The CDR3 has 14 amino acids. The CDR3 loop is CASSPRSGNQPQHF. CDR3 in DNA: TGTGCCAGTAGTCCCCGCTCCGGCAATCAGCCCCAGCATTTT.

DNA for the CDR3: TGTGCCAGCAGTTTAAAGCCCCGGCGGGATACGCAGTATTTT. Amino acid sequence: CASSLKPRRDTQYF. V and J are TRBV27 and TRBJ2-3; D remains unclear. Trimming left V 2 bases short and J 6 bases short, with 12 bases between. The length of the CDR3 is 14 residues. Germline lookup yields CDR1 MNHEY and CDR2 SMNVEV (reference sequence).

V usage is TRBV5-1 and J usage is TRBJ1-1; D ambiguous. The germline V gene has CDR1 SGHRS and CDR2 YFSETQ. Trimming removed 0 bases at V and 0 bases at J, with 3 bases between. The CDR3 consists of 13 residues. CDR3 sequence (DNA): TGCGCCAGCAGCTTGGGACTGAACACTGAAGCTTTCTTT. Amino acids: CASSLGLNTEAFF.

The V gene is TRBV7-2, the J gene TRBJ2-1; 10 bases align to TRBD2. J gave up 9 bases and V 5 bases, and 19 bases lay outside the gene matches. Germline lookup yields CDR1 SGHTA and CDR2 FQGNSA. This CDR3 is 18 amino acids long. The CDR3: CASSAEAGGPWTRGEQFF. The CDR3 region has the DNA TGTGCCAGCAGCGCGGAAGCGGGAGGGCCGTGGACTAGAGGTGAGCAGTTCTTC.

V usage is TRBV12-5 and J usage is TRBJ1-4; 7 bases are shared with TRBD1. This CDR3 has 15 amino acids. In germline, CDR1 is LGHNT, CDR2 FRNRAP. V shed 0 bases, J shed 6 bases, and the junction held 4 bases outside the gene matches. The CDR3 region has the DNA TGTGCTAGTGGTTTGGTACGGACAGGTTATGAAAAACTGTTTTTT. It is translated as CASGLVRTGYEKLFF.

The rearrangement links TRBV7-3 to TRBJ1-1; tentatively, D is TRBD1 (5 bases). Between the trimmed V and J ends, which lost 6 bases and 5 bases, there was a span of 22 bases. Germline V gene data show CDR1 as SGHTA and CDR2 as FQGTGA. This CDR3 is 16 amino acids long. The CDR3 loop is CASSPGQFELGTEAFF. The CDR3 coding sequence is TGTGCCAGCAGTCCTGGACAATTCGAACTGGGGACTGAAGCTTTCTTT.

CDR3 in DNA: TGTGCCAGCGCAAGGGGGGCTGGGAGCACAGATACGCAGTATTTT. This gives the protein CASARGAGSTDTQYF. The V and J genes are TRBV11-1 and TRBJ2-3; the D call may be TRBD1 or TRBD2 (6 bases each). The CDR3 runs 15 residues. Trimming left V 8 bases short and J 0 bases short, with 15 bases between. Germline CDR1 SGHAT, CDR2 FQDESV (reference sequence).

The V gene is TRBV5-4, the J gene TRBJ2-5; 11 nucleotides agree with TRBD1. Germline-derived CDR1 and CDR2 are SGHNT and YYREEE (reference sequence). The V segment lost 4 bases and the J segment 0 bases; nucleotides outside the gene matches: 11. The CDR3 runs to 18 residues. The CDR3 nucleotides are TGTGCCAGCAGCGCGGACAGGGGGCGATTCCTGTACCAAGAGACCCAGTACTTC. Its protein product is CASSADRGRFLYQETQYF.

The chain combines TRBV6-5 with TRBJ2-1; 14 nucleotides line up with TRBD2. Germline V gene data show CDR1 as MNHEY and CDR2 as SVGAGI. This CDR3 is built from 16 residues. V lost 4 bases to trimming and J lost 9 bases; unmatched junction nucleotides: 8. The CDR3 region has the DNA TGTGCCAGCAGTTGGTTACCGGGACTAGCGGGAGCTGAGCAGTTCTTC. This encodes CASSWLPGLAGAEQFF.

The gene calls are TRBV6-2 or TRBV6-3 and TRBJ2-5, with D unresolved. Between the trimmed V and J ends, which lost 5 bases and 3 bases, there was a span of 7 bases. The CDR3 loop spans 12 amino acids. The germline CDR1 and CDR2 sequences are MNHEY and SVGEGT. CDR3: CASSPRKETQYF. The CDR3 DNA follows: TGTGCCAGCAGTCCGCGCAAAGAGACCCAGTACTTC.

The chain is built from TRBV7-9 and TRBJ2-1; the D gene is possibly TRBD1 (6 bases). Germline CDR1 is SEHNR and CDR2 is FQNEAQ (reference sequence). This CDR3 contains 15 residues. V shed 6 bases and J shed 0 bases, with 12 bases lying between them. The CDR3 sequence is CASRPRGSSYNEQFF. For the CDR3, the DNA is TGTGCCAGCAGACCGAGGGGGAGCTCCTACAATGAGCAGTTCTTC.

The rearrangement joins TRBV19 to TRBJ2-1, with D possibly matching TRBD2 (6 bases). V lost 0 bases, J lost 6 bases, and 18 bases lay in between. CDR1 is LNHDA and CDR2 is SQIVND in the germline V gene (reference sequence). This CDR3 is built from 17 residues. The CDR3 spells CASSIDHGGAYGNEQFF. In DNA form, the CDR3 reads TGTGCCAGTAGTATAGATCACGGGGGTGCTTATGGCAATGAGCAGTTCTTC.